Presented here are 14 T cell receptor beta chains from one specimen sequenced in a study of T-cell memory formation after mild COVID-19. Each CDR3 protein gets one entry after TCRdb re-called the 5' RACE reads with MiXCR. The data show about 350,000 distinct CDR3 sequences, roughly 15% seen once. Sequenced material: PBMCs or a T cell subset sorted from them (not recorded which). These receptors all come from a man between 18 and 35 years old who had mild COVID-19 (a few samples of this study predate the infection). Cell type and time point are not known.

This clonotype has a count of ten or more. The chain couples TRBV19 to TRBJ1-1; maybe TRBD1 (5 bases). This CDR3 comprises 15 residues. Germline V CDR1 and CDR2: LNHDA, SQIVND (reference sequence). V lost 3 bases and J lost 0, with 11 bases in between. The CDR3 nucleotides are TGTGCCAGTAGTATCGGGGGAACAGTGAACACTGAAGCTTTCTTT. Protein sequence: CASSIGGTVNTEAFF.

The chain combines TRBV12-3 or TRBV12-4 with TRBJ1-1; unclear D gene. The ends were cut back, 6 bases at V and 2 bases at J, with 13 bases in the middle. The CDR3 runs 14 residues. CDR3 nucleotides: TGTGCCAGCAGGGGATCTTGGACCAACACTGAAGCTTTCTTT. This gives the protein CASRGSWTNTEAFF.

This clonotype was detected many times. The chain employs TRBV20-1 and TRBJ2-3, with TRBD1 matching 7 bases. From germline, CDR1 is DFQATT and CDR2 SNEGSKA (reference sequence). With V trimmed by 7 bases and J by 1 base, 5 bases remained unmatched. The CDR3 contains 13 residues. CDR3 sequence (DNA): TGCAGTGTACAGGGGATGGGCACAGATACGCAGTATTTT. Amino acids: CSVQGMGTDTQYF.

This clonotype was seen repeatedly, ten times or more. The chain joins TRBV7-3 to TRBJ2-1; 13 bases agree with TRBD2. Per germline, CDR1 SGHTA and CDR2 FQGTGA. V lost 5 bases and J lost 4; bases outside the gene matches: 2. The CDR3 consists of 15 residues. The CDR3: CASSALAGGYNEQFF. The CDR3 coding sequence is TGTGCCAGCAGCGCACTAGCGGGGGGGTACAATGAGCAGTTCTTC.

Many counts were recorded for this clonotype. The J gene is TRBJ2-7, the V gene TRBV20-1; D not resolved. This CDR3 spans 14 amino acids. Germline V gene lookup returns CDR1 DFQATT and CDR2 SNEGSKA (reference sequence). V lost 0 bases, J lost 5 bases, and 14 bases lay in between. CDR3 coding DNA: TGCAGTGCTAGAGATCAGGAAAGGGCCGACGAGCAGTACTTC. It specifies CSARDQERADEQYF.

This clonotype occurred a few times. This chain joins TRBV20-1 and TRBJ1-1; 9 bases are shared with TRBD1. V dropped 6 bases and J dropped 5; count of bases not matched to a gene: 4. The CDR3 consists of 12 residues. Germline V gene data show CDR1 as DFQATT and CDR2 as SNEGSKA (reference sequence). The chain's CDR3 is CSARDRVTEAFF. The CDR3 coding sequence is TGCAGTGCAAGGGACAGGGTTACTGAAGCTTTCTTT.

This clonotype was counted a few times. The V gene is TRBV20-1, the J gene TRBJ2-1; D might be TRBD1 or TRBD2, each matching 5 bases. Trimming removed 2 bases at V and 8 bases at J, with 19 bases between. Germline V CDR1 and CDR2: DFQATT, SNEGSKA (reference sequence). This CDR3 is 15 amino acids long. The CDR3 coding sequence is TGCAGTGCTAGACATCGAATGAATTGGGACGATGAGCAGTTCTTC. It yields the protein CSARHRMNWDDEQFF.

In this sample, this clonotype turned up a few times. The rearrangement uses TRBV4-2 and TRBJ2-3, with a tentative D call TRBD1 (5 bases). This CDR3 has 16 residues. Germline lookup yields CDR1 LGHNA and CDR2 YNFKEQ. The V end lost 1 base, the J end lost 4 bases, and 15 bases lay between the germline ends. CDR3 sequence reads: CASSQGRALGADTQYF. CDR3 nucleotide sequence: TGTGCCAGCAGCCAAGGACGGGCTCTAGGGGCAGATACGCAGTATTTT.

The rearrangement uses TRBV12-3 or TRBV12-4 and TRBJ1-6, with TRBD1 as a possible D gene (6 bases). Between the trimmed V and J ends, which lost 7 bases and 3 bases, there was a span of 10 bases. This CDR3 contains 14 residues. This chain's CDR3 is CASIRGDYNSPLHF. The CDR3 DNA reads TGTGCCAGCATCAGGGGCGACTATAATTCACCCCTCCACTTT.

The gene calls are TRBV7-2 and TRBJ2-3, with a tentative D call TRBD2 (5 bases). Germline V lookup: CDR1 SGHTA, CDR2 FQGNSA. The CDR3 loop spans 12 amino acids. V gave up 4 bases and J gave up 8 bases, with 10 bases separating them. The CDR3 nucleotides read TGTGCCAGCAGCTCAGAGAGGGTTACGCAGTATTTT. It yields the protein CASSSERVTQYF.

The chain recombines TRBV7-6 with TRBJ2-1; 14 bases fit TRBD2. This CDR3 region has 17 residues. Germline CDR1 SGHVS, CDR2 FNYEAQ. V trimming: 5 bases; J trimming: 7 bases; junction bases outside the gene matches: 10. The CDR3 reads CASSPGLAGAERNEQFF. CDR3 nucleotide sequence: TGTGCCAGCAGCCCGGGACTAGCGGGGGCGGAACGGAATGAGCAGTTCTTC.

This clonotype has a handful of counts. The J gene is TRBJ2-2, the V gene TRBV6-6; maybe TRBD1 (6 bases). The V end lost 6 bases, the J end lost 7 bases, and 12 bases lay between the germline ends. The CDR3 has 13 residues. The germline V gene encodes CDR1 MNHNY and CDR2 SVGAGI (reference sequence). CDR3 amino acids: CASRPGVGGELFF. CDR3 sequence (DNA): TGTGCCAGCAGACCAGGGGTTGGCGGGGAGCTGTTTTTT.

This clonotype was counted a few times. CDR3 in DNA: TGTGCCAGCAGTAGAAACAGGGGTCCCTATGGCTACACCTTC. Protein sequence: CASSRNRGPYGYTF. The V and J genes are TRBV12-3 or TRBV12-4 and TRBJ1-2; 7 bases fit TRBD1. The V segment lost 5 bases and the J segment 4 bases; nucleotides outside the gene matches: 7. The CDR3 spans 14 residues.

J is TRBJ1-2 and V is TRBV7-9; D gene uncertain. Germline-derived CDR1 and CDR2 are SEHNR and FQNEAQ (reference sequence). Trimming removed 0 bases at V and 4 bases at J, with 9 bases between. The CDR3 runs to 14 residues. CDR3 coding DNA: TGTGCCAGCAGCTTAGCGGCGGACTCCTATGGCTACACCTTC. Translated, it gives CASSLAADSYGYTF.